This TCR beta chain was sequenced in a study of blood T cell repertoires in COVID-19. Background on the study: Nucleic acid was either cDNA or gDNA, and it came from T cells, B-cell-depleted T cells, or PBMCs.

Libraries were prepared by immunoSEQ multiplex PCR; TCRdb keeps only in-frame clonotypes and omits some of them. This repertoire shows tens of thousands of clones, around 86% found once; its top ten account for 4.9%. The CDR3 totals 13 residues. The germline gives CDR1 SGHRS, CDR2 YFSETQ. V shed 3 bases and J shed 8 bases, with 14 bases lying between them. V usage is TRBV5-1 and J usage is TRBJ1-1; D is unresolved. Sequenced material: peripheral blood. This TCR came from a man aged 45-65 years with active or convalescent COVID-19. CDR3 coding DNA: TGCGCCAGCAGCTCCGGTAACCCCGAGGAAGCTTTCTTT. Protein: CASSSGNPEEAFF.